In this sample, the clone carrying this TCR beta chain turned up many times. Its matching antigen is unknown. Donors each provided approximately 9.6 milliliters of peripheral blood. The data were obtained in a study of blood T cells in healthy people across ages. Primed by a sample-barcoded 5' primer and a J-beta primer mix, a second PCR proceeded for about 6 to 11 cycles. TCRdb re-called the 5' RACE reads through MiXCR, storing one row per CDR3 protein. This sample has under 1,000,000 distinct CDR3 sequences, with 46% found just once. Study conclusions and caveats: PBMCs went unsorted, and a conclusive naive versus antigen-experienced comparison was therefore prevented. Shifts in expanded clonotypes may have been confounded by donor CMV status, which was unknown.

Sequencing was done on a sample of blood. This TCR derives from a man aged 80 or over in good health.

CDR3 bases: TGTGCCAGCAGCTTAGGACTAGGCAACAATGAGCAGTTCTTC. It yields the protein CASSLGLGNNEQFF. This rearrangement joins TRBV7-2 to TRBJ2-1, with D perhaps TRBD2 (6 bases). V was trimmed by 1 base and J by 5 bases, leaving 9 bases between them. Germline V gene data show CDR1 as SGHTA and CDR2 as FQGNSA. CDR3 length: 14 residues. Drawing the rest from reference TRBV7-2 and TRBJ2-1, the complete variable domain is GAGVSQSPSNKVTEKGKDVELRCDPISGHTALYWYRQSLGQGLEFLIYFQGNSAPDKSGLPSDRFSAERTGGSVSTLTIQRTQQEDSAVYLCASSLGLGNNEQFFGPGTRLTVL.